Listed below are T cell receptor beta chains from one sample, sequenced in a study of shared clonotypes between healthy human individuals. Libraries were prepared by immunoSEQ multiplex PCR; TCRdb keeps only in-frame clonotypes and omits some of them. In the table there are over 700,000 clones, 72% of which are singletons. Specimen: memory CD4+ T cells sorted from blood. The receptor set was obtained from a woman in her 30s in good health. The CDR3 runs from the conserved cysteine through the conserved F or W. Fields, in order: clone size, J gene, V gene, CDR3 protein. A clone size is listed for some rows: how often the clone was seen (once, few, many), or a class if it is expanded.

>NA|TRBJ2-5|TRBV5-4
CASSRLGGSAETQYF
>NA|TRBJ1-6|TRBV7-6
CASSQLGEGVGPLHF
>once|TRBJ2-5|TRBV21-1
CASSTNPTGGEETQYF
>few|TRBJ1-1|TRBV2
CASSKAPGGASAFF
>NA|TRBJ2-1|TRBV21-1
CASSKEAGRFYNEQFF
>once|TRBJ2-7|TRBV7-3
CASSLGTSGISYEQYF
>NA|TRBJ1-5|TRBV5-1
CASSLAQNQPQHF
>NA|TRBJ1-2|TRBV28
CASSSLGFYGYTF
>NA|TRBJ2-5|TRBV27
CASSFSPNGEQETQYF
>NA|TRBJ1-4|TRBV27
CASSPDGNNEKLFF
>NA|TRBJ2-1|TRBV7-9
CASSSTGNYNEQFF
>NA|TRBJ2-3|TRBV7-3
CASSLTSGATDTQYF
>NA|TRBJ2-7|TRBV19
CASSPQRAGEQYF
>many|TRBJ2-6|TRBV27
CASSHWGGANVLTF
>NA|TRBJ1-1|TRBV20-1
CSAPGNTEAFF
>few|TRBJ1-1|TRBV7-2
CASSLDTRGTEAFF
>once|TRBJ2-3|TRBV7-3
CASSLMGWASGTGSATQYF
>NA|TRBJ1-1|TRBV18
CASSLRTGITEAFF
>NA|TRBJ2-3|TRBV18
CASSSRGGSTDTQYF
>NA|TRBJ2-3|TRBV7-3
CASSLRDRRDTQYF
>many|TRBJ2-7|TRBV7-2
CASSNQARRVPNEQYF
>NA|TRBJ2-1|TRBV10-3
CAISDWGRNYNEQFF
>NA|TRBJ2-7|TRBV11-2
CASSLDPFSYEQYF
>few|TRBJ2-4|TRBV6-1
CASRHPGQGNIQYF
>NA|TRBJ2-1|TRBV11-2
CASSFSLAPMTYNEQFF
>NA|NA|TRBV30
CAWSTAYEQYF
>NA|TRBJ2-7|TRBV28
CASGYTYEQYF
>NA|TRBJ2-7|TRBV7-3
CASSPGLAGNEQYF
>NA|TRBJ1-2|TRBV7-3
CASSLPTGDGYTF
>NA|TRBJ1-2|TRBV9
CASSPRTGGDYGYTF
>few|TRBJ2-2|TRBV5-1
CASSFLEGGGELFF
>NA|TRBJ2-3|TRBV5-1
CASSLAGVMVDTQYF
>NA|TRBJ1-1|TRBV5-1
CASQGQNTEAFF
>NA|TRBJ1-2|TRBV2
CASSASGAGYTF
>few|TRBJ2-2|TRBV18
CASSPDGPSNTGELFF
>NA|TRBJ2-7|TRBV28
CASSTGGSGEQYF
>NA|TRBJ1-2|TRBV18
CASSPAGTNYGYTF
>once|TRBJ2-5|TRBV30
CAWGVRAGQETQYF
>once|TRBJ2-2|TRBV11-3
CASSLEGVGGELFF
>NA|TRBJ2-1|TRBV19
CASSGAYNEQFF
>NA|TRBJ1-3|TRBV28
CASSPSGSGGNTIYF
>NA|TRBJ2-3|TRBV2
CASSDEATLSGSQYF
>NA|TRBJ2-5|TRBV5-1
CASSPRPEETQYF
>NA|TRBJ2-5|TRBV5-1
CASTKGAGAETQYF
>NA|TRBJ2-1|TRBV7-2
CASSWSSGEDYNEQFF
>few|TRBJ2-7|TRBV7-3
CASSLSPGSYEQYF
>once|TRBJ1-1|TRBV7-7
CASSLGQYTEAFF
>NA|TRBJ2-6|TRBV5-1
CASSLVGRTGSSGANVLTF
>NA|TRBJ2-1|TRBV19
CASSIERRYNEQFF
>NA|TRBJ2-7|TRBV7-9
CASSLDTPYEQYF
>NA|TRBJ2-4|TRBV6-6
CASTGKNIQYF
>NA|TRBJ2-3|TRBV18
CASLRGRSDTQYF
>NA|TRBJ1-1|TRBV6-1
CASSGRGRLNLNTEAFF
>NA|TRBJ2-3|TRBV30
CAWSTTGGWADTQYF